Sequencing of this TCR beta chain was carried out in a study of PD-1 blockade in classical Hodgkin lymphoma. Study conclusions and caveats: Causes of the repertoire differences remain undefined, possibly disease activity or prior therapy.

For this clone: Its cognate antigen is unknown.

Trimming removed 6 bases from V and 5 bases from J; junction bases left unmatched: 4. CDR1 MNHEY and CDR2 SVGAGI come from the germline V gene. This CDR3 is built from 13 residues. TCRdb's copy holds only in-frame clones and misses some; the assay was immunoSEQ multiplex PCR. The sample consists of about 15,000 clones, approximately 83% of them appearing once. Brentuximab vedotin exposure varied among the patients, all of whom had relapsed after autologous stem cell transplantation. V and J are TRBV6-5 and TRBJ1-5; the match to TRBD1 covers 7 bases. Material: peripheral blood mononuclear cells (PBMCs), obtained before the second cycle of nivolumab. The source of this sequence is a human donor with classical Hodgkin lymphoma. The CDR3 DNA follows: TGTGCCAGCAGACGACAGGGAGATCAGCCCCAGCATTTT. This codes for CASRRQGDQPQHF.